Presented here are 25 T cell receptor beta chains from one specimen sequenced in a study of blood T cells in healthy people across ages (dated by TCRdb to about 2015). The library was built by means of 5' RACE. This sample was sequenced with an Illumina HiSeq 2500. A second roughly 7 to 11 cycle PCR used a sample-barcoded 5' primer and a J-beta primer mix. TCRdb reanalyzed the raw reads on its own, using fastp at Q25 for trimming and MiXCR for clone calling, and kept in-frame beta chains. Rows are combined by CDR3 protein, so each entry shows the most common genes and DNA. The sample table records about 1.8 million distinct CDR3 sequences; around 48% of these occur just once. The ten biggest clones cover about 2.1% of the sample. The sample taken for sequencing was blood. These receptor sequences come from a woman aged 40 to 55 in good health.

The genes are TRBV6-2 or TRBV6-3 and TRBJ2-4; 8 bases are shared with TRBD1. Germline V lookup: CDR1 MNHEY, CDR2 SVGEGT. The CDR3 totals 12 residues. V trimming: 8 bases; J trimming: 9 bases; junction bases outside the gene matches: 6. For the CDR3, the DNA is TGTGCCAGCTCGGCAGGGGGCGGCATTCAGTACTTC. Residues: CASSAGGGIQYF.

The chain recombines TRBV20-1 with TRBJ2-5; the match to TRBD2 covers 9 bases. The J segment lost 6 bases and the V segment lost 4 bases, leaving 12 bases of the junction unmatched. This CDR3 spans 15 amino acids. CDR1 is DFQATT and CDR2 is SNEGSKA in the germline V gene (reference sequence). CDR3 sequence reads: CSATYLAGPPQTQYF. In DNA, the CDR3 is TGCAGTGCTACATATCTAGCGGGACCTCCGCAGACCCAGTACTTC.

CDR3 sequence (DNA): TGCGCCAGCAGCTTGGATACGGGGAGAAGCTCCTACGAGCAGTACTTC. It translates to CASSLDTGRSSYEQYF. The V gene is TRBV5-1, the J gene TRBJ2-7; TRBD2 is a possible D gene (5 bases). There are 16 residues in the CDR3. Between the trimmed V and J ends, which lost 0 bases and 0 bases, there was a span of 13 bases. Germline loops: CDR1 SGHRS, CDR2 YFSETQ. Full variable domain (outside the CDR3, taken from reference TRBV5-1 and TRBJ2-7): KAGVTQTPRYLIKTRGQQVTLSCSPISGHRSVSWYQQTPGQGLQFLFEYFSETQRNKGNFPGRFSGRQFSNSRSEMNVSTLELGDSALYLCASSLDTGRSSYEQYFGPGTRLTVT.

The chain carries TRBV2 and TRBJ2-7; possibly TRBD1 for D (6 bases). The J call is doubtful: the DNA matches TRBJ2-5 better. The V gene's germline CDR1 is SNHLY and CDR2 FYNNEI. The CDR3 consists of 14 residues. CDR3 bases: TGTGCCAGCAGTGAGGACAGAATTGGGCAGACCCAGTACTTC. It encodes CASSEDRIGQTQYF.

CDR3 nucleotide sequence: TGTGCCAGCACAGAACTGGACAGGGAAGAGACCCAGTACTTC. Protein product: CASTELDREETQYF. The V gene is TRBV6-2 or TRBV6-3, the J gene TRBJ2-5; TRBD1 matches 8 bases. The CDR3 contains 14 residues. With V trimmed by 7 bases and J by 3 bases, 7 bases remained unmatched. CDR1 and CDR2 from the germline V gene are MNHEY and SVGEGT.

The J gene is TRBJ1-6, the V gene TRBV6-5; 10 nucleotides match TRBD1. The ends lost 5 bases at V and 10 bases at J; junction bases unmatched: 5. This CDR3 is 14 amino acids long. CDR1 is MNHEY, CDR2 SVGAGI, per germline. The CDR3 protein is CASSTDRGHSPLHF. CDR3 coding DNA: TGTGCCAGCAGTACAGACAGGGGGCACTCACCCCTCCACTTT.

The genes are TRBV15 and TRBJ2-4; D gene ambiguous. The CDR3 has 15 amino acids. Trimming removed 0 bases from V and 1 base from J, with 7 bases in between. The germline V gene encodes CDR1 LNHNV and CDR2 YYDKDF (reference sequence). In DNA, the CDR3 is TGTGCCACCAGCAGAGATGGAACTGCCAAAAACATTCAGTACTTC. This sequence encodes CATSRDGTAKNIQYF.

The chain employs TRBV29-1 and TRBJ2-1; possibly TRBD1 or TRBD2 for D (6 bases each). Per the germline V gene, CDR1 is SQVTM and CDR2 is ANQGSEA. This CDR3 is built from 16 residues. The V end lost 0 bases, the J end lost 2 bases, and 14 bases lay between the germline ends. The CDR3 DNA reads as TGCAGCGTTGAAGAAAGAGGGGGGAGGACCTACAATGAGCAGTTCTTC. Protein sequence: CSVEERGGRTYNEQFF.

CDR3 region: CSAATGGKLFF. The CDR3 DNA reads as TGCAGTGCGGCTACAGGGGGGAAACTGTTTTTT. V is TRBV20-1 and J is TRBJ1-4, with 8 bases that match TRBD1. This CDR3 has 11 amino acids. Per the germline V gene, CDR1 is DFQATT and CDR2 is SNEGSKA (reference sequence). J lost 11 bases, V lost 6 bases, and 5 bases had no gene match.

This clonotype was observed a handful of times. The chain joins TRBV20-1 to TRBJ2-5; D is perhaps TRBD1 (6 bases). Looked up from germline, CDR1 is DFQATT and CDR2 is SNEGSKA (reference sequence). The CDR3 totals 11 residues. V was cut by 5 bases and J by 5 bases, with 9 bases left in between. The CDR3 spells CSAQGWETQYF. CDR3 bases: TGCAGTGCTCAGGGGTGGGAGACCCAGTACTTC.

CDR3 protein: CASSEPSTGTGDTQYF. The CDR3, as DNA: TGTGCCAGCAGTGAACCTTCCACCGGGACAGGTGATACGCAGTATTTT. The chain carries TRBV25-1 and TRBJ2-3; 8 nucleotides align to TRBD1. Trimming cost V 2 bases and J 6 bases; bases outside gene matches: 10. The CDR3 covers 16 residues. CDR1 is MGHDK and CDR2 is SYGVNS in the germline V gene.

V and J are TRBV28 and TRBJ2-3; perhaps TRBD1 as D (6 bases). Trimming took 10 bases from V and 4 from J, leaving 18 bases between them. Germline CDR1 MDHEN, CDR2 SYDVKM. This CDR3 has 14 residues. The CDR3 here is CATTQGRQADTQYF. CDR3 nucleotide sequence: TGTGCCACCACACAGGGAAGACAGGCAGATACGCAGTATTTT.

With respect to this clonotype: The germline gene is not matched at one end of the junction; a read error may be the cause. The V and J genes are TRBV5-1 and TRBJ2-1; perhaps TRBD1 as D (5 bases). The V gene's germline CDR1 is SGHRS and CDR2 YFSETQ. This CDR3 contains 12 residues. The DNA for the CDR3 is TGCGCCAGCAGCTGGGGCCCCAATGAGCGGTTCTTC. Amino acids: CASSWGPNERFF.

This clonotype has just a few counts. V and J are TRBV4-1 and TRBJ2-7, with D unresolved. Germline V gene data show CDR1 as MGHRA and CDR2 as YSYEKL. The CDR3 sequence is 13 residues long. The V end lost 0 bases, the J end lost 3 bases, and 6 bases lay between the germline ends. Written as DNA, the CDR3 is TGCGCCAGCAGCCAAGATTACGGCTACGAGCAGTACTTC. Translating gives CASSQDYGYEQYF.

This sequence joins TRBV20-1 and TRBJ1-6, with no clear D. CDR3 length: 18 amino acids. The V and J ends lost 0 bases and 7 bases respectively, with 22 bases between them. Per germline, CDR1 DFQATT and CDR2 SNEGSKA (reference sequence). CDR3 amino acids: CSARDRFGGNPGNSPLHF. For the CDR3, the DNA is TGCAGTGCTAGAGATCGGTTTGGAGGGAACCCAGGAAATTCACCCCTCCACTTT.

The sample holds a few counts of this clonotype. The V call is TRBV14, the J call TRBJ2-1; 8 nucleotides agree with TRBD1. The CDR3 is 16 residues long. V lost 3 bases and J lost 4; bases outside the gene matches: 8. The germline V gene encodes CDR1 SGHDN and CDR2 FVKESK. This CDR3 is CASSQGTGGLYNEQFF. CDR3 DNA sequence: TGTGCCAGCAGCCAGGGAACAGGGGGTCTGTACAATGAGCAGTTCTTC.

V gene TRBV11-2 combines with J gene TRBJ1-2; a possible D gene is TRBD1 (5 bases). The CDR3 runs to 14 residues. The ends were cut back, 7 bases at V and 2 bases at J, with 14 bases in the middle. CDR1 and CDR2 (germline): SGHAT, FQNNGV. CDR3 sequence (DNA): TGTGCCAGCACCCTTACCGACAGCAACTATGGCTACACCTTC. Protein sequence: CASTLTDSNYGYTF. The full variable domain, with the rest looked up from reference TRBV11-2 and TRBJ1-2, is EAGVAQSPRYKIIEKRQSVAFWCNPISGHATLYWYQQILGQGPKLLIQFQNNGVVDDSQLPKDRFSAERLKGVDSTLKIQPAKLEDSAVYLCASTLTDSNYGYTFGSGTRLTVV.

V and J are TRBV7-2 and TRBJ2-1; a possible D gene is TRBD1 (6 bases). V shed 1 base and J shed 0 bases, with 13 bases lying between them. The CDR3 is 17 amino acids. CDR1 is SGHTA, CDR2 FQGNSA, per germline. The CDR3: CASSLVPRGGSYNEQFF. In nucleotides, the CDR3 is TGTGCCAGCAGCTTAGTCCCCCGAGGGGGCTCCTACAATGAGCAGTTCTTC.

The chain joins TRBV24-1 to TRBJ2-6; possible D gene TRBD1, 7 bases. The CDR3 is 18 amino acids. Germline-derived CDR1 and CDR2 are KGHDR and SFDVKD. Trimming stripped 3 bases from V and 0 bases from J, with 14 bases between. CDR3 region: CATSDGSGGLSGANVLTF. CDR3 nucleotide sequence: TGTGCCACCAGTGATGGGTCAGGGGGGCTCTCTGGGGCCAACGTCCTGACTTTC.

This chain uses TRBV5-6 with TRBJ1-1; D uncertain. CDR1 is SGHDT, CDR2 YYEEEE, per germline. The CDR3 extends over 15 amino acids. Trimming left V 6 bases short and J 6 bases short, with 21 bases between. This CDR3 reads CASNFFKFTAAEAFF. The CDR3 coding sequence is TGTGCCAGCAATTTTTTCAAATTCACAGCGGCTGAAGCTTTCTTT.

The genes are TRBV20-1 and TRBJ2-5, with D possibly being TRBD2 (5 bases). CDR3 length: 14 amino acids. Trimming left V 1 base short and J 5 bases short, with 14 bases between. Germline V gene lookup returns CDR1 DFQATT and CDR2 SNEGSKA (reference sequence). CDR3 residues: CSARGGGGGETQYF. The DNA of the CDR3 is TGCAGTGCTAGAGGCGGCGGAGGTGGGGAGACCCAGTACTTC.

V and J are TRBV10-3 and TRBJ2-1, with D perhaps matching TRBD1 (5 bases). Trimming pared 0 bases from V and 5 bases from J, leaving 11 bases between. The CDR3 loop spans 15 amino acids. Germline CDR1 ENHRY, CDR2 SYGVKD. CDR3 region: CAISESRAGNNEQFF. The CDR3, as DNA: TGTGCCATCAGTGAGTCACGTGCAGGGAACAATGAGCAGTTCTTC.

This clonotype was seen a few times. The rearrangement joins TRBV25-1 to TRBJ2-4; D may be TRBD2 (7 bases). CDR1 is MGHDK, CDR2 SYGVNS, per germline. The CDR3 covers 17 residues. Trimming removed 8 bases from V and 3 bases from J, with 23 bases in between. The CDR3: CASAPGGGGVGKNIQYF. CDR3 nucleotide sequence: TGTGCCAGCGCCCCCGGGGGAGGGGGAGTGGGCAAAAACATTCAGTACTTC.

This clonotype was found a few times. The chain carries TRBV9 and TRBJ1-2; the D is unclear. The V end lost 0 bases, the J end lost 1 base, and 7 bases lay between the germline ends. The CDR3 is 14 residues long. In germline, CDR1 is SGDLS, CDR2 YYNGEE. The CDR3: CASSVVTDNYGYTF. The CDR3 nucleotides read TGTGCCAGCAGCGTAGTCACTGATAACTATGGCTACACCTTC. The whole variable domain, filled in from reference TRBV9 and TRBJ1-2, reads DSGVTQTPKHLITATGQRVTLRCSPRSGDLSVYWYQQSLDQGLQFLIQYYNGEERAKGNILERFSAQQFPDLHSELNLSSLELGDSALYFCASSVVTDNYGYTFGSGTRLTVV.

The chain is built from TRBV7-2 and TRBJ1-6; 9 nucleotides agree with TRBD1. The CDR3 is 15 residues long. Trimming took 5 bases from V and 9 from J; bases not matched to a gene: 8. CDR1 is SGHTA, CDR2 FQGNSA, per germline. The CDR3 nucleotides are TGTGCCAGCAGCCGAGCCGGGACAGGGAGTTCACCCCTCCACTTT. Amino acids: CASSRAGTGSSPLHF.